This TCR beta chain was sequenced for a study of neurological immune-mediated disorders. V lost 2 bases, J lost 6 bases, and 14 bases lay in between. This CDR3 is built from 15 residues. In germline, CDR1 is SGDLS, CDR2 YYNGEE. This clonotype has a count of ten or more. Synthesis of cDNA was performed by 5'RACE using 10-nucleotide random UMIs. TCRdb itself ran the 5' RACE reads through MiXCR, one entry per CDR3 protein. The repertoire holds 25,000 to 30,000 distinct CDR3 sequences, with just over 6.5% as singletons. This TCR came from a woman in her forties or fifties in good health. The material sequenced was PBMCs. This chain joins TRBV9 and TRBJ1-4; no clear D. The CDR3 sequence is CASSVRGEIDEKLFF. The CDR3, as DNA: TGTGCCAGCAGCGTCCGGGGTGAAATAGATGAAAAACTGTTTTTT.